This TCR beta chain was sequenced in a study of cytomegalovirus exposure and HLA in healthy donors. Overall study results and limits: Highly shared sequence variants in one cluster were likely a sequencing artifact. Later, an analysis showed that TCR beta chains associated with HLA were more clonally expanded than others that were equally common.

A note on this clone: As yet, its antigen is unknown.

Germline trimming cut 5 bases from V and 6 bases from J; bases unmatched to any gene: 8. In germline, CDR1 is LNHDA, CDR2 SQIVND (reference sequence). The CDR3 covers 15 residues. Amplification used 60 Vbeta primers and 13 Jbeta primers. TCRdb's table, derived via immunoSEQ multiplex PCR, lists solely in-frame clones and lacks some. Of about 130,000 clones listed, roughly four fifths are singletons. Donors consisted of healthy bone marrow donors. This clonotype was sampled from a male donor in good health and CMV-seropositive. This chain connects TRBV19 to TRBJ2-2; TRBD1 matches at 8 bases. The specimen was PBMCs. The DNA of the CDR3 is TGTGCCAGTAGTGCTCGGGCAGGGGGCTCCGGGGAGCTGTTTTTT. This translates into CASSARAGGSGELFF.